Listed here are 28 T cell receptor beta chains from one sample, sequenced in a study of CXCR3-negative and CXCR3-positive naive CD8 T cells. The authors made the TRB cDNA libraries by 5' RACE using UMI labels. Reprocessing the 5' RACE reads, TCRdb reports a single entry for every CDR3 protein and omits DNA. The table gives over 70,000 distinct CDR3 sequences; the top ten clones make up around 1.7% of it. Sequenced input: naive CXCR3- CD8+ T cells from blood. Subset in this sample: CD45RO-CCR7+CD27+CD95- naive CD8+ T cells lacking CXCR3 (TNR3-). All receptors come from a human donor in good health. Some clones in this sample may be carry-over from other donors' samples.

The chain links TRBV13 to TRBJ1-1; TCRdb designates TRBD1, a call that cannot be tested without DNA. The CDR3 contains 15 residues. Germline lookup yields CDR1 PRHDT and CDR2 FYEKMQ (reference sequence). The CDR3 reads CASSTKGQIDTEAFF.

The J gene is TRBJ1-6, the V gene TRBV4-3. CDR3 size: 14 residues. CDR1 and CDR2 from the germline V gene are LGHNA and YSLEER. This CDR3 is CASSQELRRSPLHF.

The V and J genes are TRBV7-3 and TRBJ2-7; TCRdb proposes TRBD2, but this gene call is untestable without DNA. The CDR3 consists of 15 residues. From germline, CDR1 is SGHTA and CDR2 FQGTGA. This chain's CDR3 is CASSPGLAEVYEQYF.

The gene calls are TRBV5-1 and TRBJ2-7; the D call of TRBD2 rests on TCRdb alone, since no DNA is present to check it. This CDR3 has 16 residues. Germline V gene lookup returns CDR1 SGHRS and CDR2 YFSETQ. The chain's CDR3 is CASSLAGLAGFSEQYF. The full variable domain, in which reference TRBV5-1 and TRBJ2-7 provide the parts outside the CDR3, is KAGVTQTPRYLIKTRGQQVTLSCSPISGHRSVSWYQQTPGQGLQFLFEYFSETQRNKGNFPGRFSGRQFSNSRSEMNVSTLELGDSALYLCASSLAGLAGFSEQYFGPGTRLTVT.

V usage is TRBV7-9 and J usage is TRBJ2-3. CDR3 length: 12 amino acids. The V gene's germline CDR1 is SEHNR and CDR2 FQNEAQ (reference sequence). CDR3 sequence: CASSYVDEAQYF.

This chain joins TRBV6-2 or TRBV6-3 and TRBJ2-1; TCRdb proposes TRBD2, but this gene call is untestable without DNA. Looked up from germline, CDR1 is MNHEY and CDR2 is SVGEGT. CDR3 length equals 15 residues. The chain's CDR3 is CASRPASGGANEQFF.

This chain uses TRBV19 with TRBJ2-7. Germline CDR1 and CDR2: LNHDA and SQIVND (reference sequence). This CDR3 region has 12 residues. Here the CDR3 reads CASSGVGYEQYF.

The rearrangement joins TRBV20-1 to TRBJ2-5; TCRdb's D call, TRBD2, is unchecked because there is no DNA. This CDR3 has 18 residues. The germline gives CDR1 DFQATT, CDR2 SNEGSKA (reference sequence). The CDR3 region is CSAREDDEREGQQETQYF.

V usage is TRBV21-1 and J usage is TRBJ2-7; TCRdb designates TRBD1, a call that cannot be tested without DNA. TRBV21-1 is noted as a pseudogene. The length of the CDR3 is 15 residues. CDR3 region: CASNIRQGFLYEQYF.

V and J are TRBV9 and TRBJ2-2. Germline V CDR1 and CDR2: SGDLS, YYNGEE. CDR3 size: 16 residues. The CDR3 sequence is CASSVAVGPNTGELFF.

This sequence joins TRBV15 and TRBJ2-2; the TCRdb call, TRBD2, lacks DNA for checking. The V gene's germline CDR1 is LNHNV and CDR2 YYDKDF (reference sequence). The CDR3 runs to 15 residues. Here the CDR3 reads CATSRERGGPGELFF.

This chain uses TRBV29-1 with TRBJ2-7; without DNA, the TCRdb call of TRBD2 cannot be checked. This CDR3 is built from 15 residues. Germline V gene sequence: CDR1 SQVTM, CDR2 ANQGSEA. The CDR3 sequence is CSVGLAGDRPYEQYF.

This chain links TRBV6-5 with TRBJ1-6; TCRdb gives TRBD1 as the D gene, but with no DNA this cannot be confirmed. The CDR3 is made up of 19 amino acids. Germline CDR1 and CDR2: MNHEY and SVGAGI. The CDR3 is CASSYRGQGPGSYNSPLHF.

The V call is TRBV7-9, the J call TRBJ2-7; lacking DNA, the TRBD1 call made by TCRdb goes unchecked. Looked up from germline, CDR1 is SEHNR and CDR2 is FQNEAQ (reference sequence). This CDR3 is 13 amino acids long. This chain's CDR3 is CASSSGSRYEQYF.

J is TRBJ2-5 and V is TRBV29-1; TCRdb selects TRBD1, and the lack of DNA leaves this call unchecked. CDR1 SQVTM and CDR2 ANQGSEA come from the germline V gene. The length of the CDR3 is 13 residues. The CDR3 is CSGKAGNQETQYF.

This chain connects TRBV7-9 to TRBJ2-1. The CDR3 totals 15 residues. The germline V gene has CDR1 SEHNR and CDR2 FQNEAQ (reference sequence). The CDR3 protein is CASSSPGSSYNEQFF.

This chain joins TRBV5-1 and TRBJ2-7; there is no DNA to check the TCRdb D call of TRBD1. CDR3 length equals 15 residues. Germline CDR1 reads SGHRS; CDR2 reads YFSETQ. CDR3 sequence: CASSPSRDRTYEQYF.

This sequence joins TRBV7-9 and TRBJ1-4; the TCRdb D gene call, TRBD1, has no DNA to confirm it. Per germline, CDR1 SEHNR and CDR2 FQNEAQ (reference sequence). The CDR3 has 16 amino acids. The CDR3 loop is CASSPGPDRGTEKLFF.

This chain uses TRBV30 with TRBJ2-2. The CDR3 is 12 amino acids. From germline, CDR1 is GTSNPN and CDR2 SVGIG (reference sequence). Here the CDR3 reads CAWSDGPGELFF.

V gene TRBV28 combines with J gene TRBJ2-3; checking the TCRdb D call of TRBD2 is not possible without DNA. The V gene's germline CDR1 is MDHEN and CDR2 SYDVKM. The CDR3 is 15 residues long. CDR3 sequence reads: CASSFALAGEDTQYF.

The chain carries TRBV28 and TRBJ2-3; absent DNA, TCRdb's TRBD2 call cannot be checked. The CDR3 length is 18 residues. Germline CDR1 MDHEN, CDR2 SYDVKM. CDR3 region: CASSFATSGSSSTDTQYF.

The chain recombines TRBV9 with TRBJ2-7; the D gene TCRdb calls, TRBD2, cannot be checked with no DNA. The germline V gene encodes CDR1 SGDLS and CDR2 YYNGEE. The CDR3 extends over 15 amino acids. Here the CDR3 reads CASSVGLAGSYEQYF.

This chain connects TRBV7-8 to TRBJ2-2; as DNA is missing, the TRBD2 call by TCRdb cannot be tested. Germline V lookup: CDR1 SGHVS, CDR2 FQNEAQ. The CDR3 runs 17 residues. The CDR3 reads CASSAPGRRRDTGELFF.

This chain connects TRBV29-1 to TRBJ1-2; TCRdb selects TRBD1, and the lack of DNA leaves this call unchecked. The CDR3 loop spans 12 amino acids. CDR1 SQVTM and CDR2 ANQGSEA come from the germline V gene. CDR3 sequence: CSVDSGVHGYTF. The entire variable domain, with the rest obtained from reference TRBV29-1 and TRBJ1-2, is as follows: SAVISQKPSRDICQRGTSLTIQCQVDSQVTMMFWYRQQPGQSLTLIATANQGSEATYESGFVIDKFPISRPNLTFSTLTVSNMSPEDSSIYLCSVDSGVHGYTFGSGTRLTVV.

The chain links TRBV2 to TRBJ1-1; TCRdb's D gene call, TRBD1, goes unchecked for lack of DNA. The CDR3 has 11 amino acids. Germline V gene sequence: CDR1 SNHLY, CDR2 FYNNEI. The CDR3 reads CASSPLSEAFF.

The V and J genes are TRBV29-1 and TRBJ2-2; TCRdb reports TRBD1, a call that lacks DNA to check it against. This CDR3 has 12 residues. CDR1 and CDR2 from the germline V gene are SQVTM and ANQGSEA. This CDR3 reads CSVIGGTGELFF.

The chain couples TRBV7-2 to TRBJ2-1. CDR1 is SGHTA and CDR2 is FQGNSA in the germline V gene. The CDR3 consists of 11 residues. The CDR3 reads CASSLNHEQFF.

CDR3 amino acids: CSAEGTDEGYTF. This chain links TRBV29-1 with TRBJ1-2. Germline V gene sequence: CDR1 SQVTM, CDR2 ANQGSEA. This CDR3 is built from 12 residues.